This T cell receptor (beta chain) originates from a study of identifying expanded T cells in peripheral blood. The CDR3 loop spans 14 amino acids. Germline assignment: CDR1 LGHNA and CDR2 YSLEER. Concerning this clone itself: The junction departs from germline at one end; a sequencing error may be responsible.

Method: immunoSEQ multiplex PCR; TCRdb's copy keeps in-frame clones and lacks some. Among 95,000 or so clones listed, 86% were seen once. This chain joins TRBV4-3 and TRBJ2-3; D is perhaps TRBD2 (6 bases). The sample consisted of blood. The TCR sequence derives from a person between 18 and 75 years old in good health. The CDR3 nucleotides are TGCGCCAGCAGCCAAGTAACTAGCACTGATACGCAGTATTTT. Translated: CASSQVTSTDTQYF.